The clone carrying this TCR beta chain was seen at least ten times. What it recognizes is unknown. The cDNA was generated by 5'RACE with 10-nucleotide random UMIs. TCRdb passed the 5' RACE reads through MiXCR, listing each CDR3 protein once. The sample has 72,000 or so distinct CDR3 sequences; roughly 18% are singletons. V dropped 5 bases and J dropped 10; count of bases not matched to a gene: 10. The CDR3 consists of 14 residues. The germline V gene has CDR1 LNHDA and CDR2 SQIVND (reference sequence). This sample stems from a study of neurological immune-mediated disorders. General observations from the study: The level of TCR clonal expansion was highest in patients with HTLV-1-associated myelopathy and lowest in multiple sclerosis, where it fell below the level seen in healthy controls.

This chain joins TRBV19 and TRBJ2-1; 8 bases match TRBD1. The sample consisted of PBMCs. The source is a woman aged 40-49 years in good health. The CDR3 reads CASSSTGAEEEQFF. The DNA for the CDR3 is TGTGCCAGTAGTTCGACAGGGGCCGAAGAGGAGCAGTTCTTC. Full variable domain (outside the CDR3, taken from reference TRBV19 and TRBJ2-1): DGGITQSPKYLFRKEGQNVTLSCEQNLNHDAMYWYRQDPGQGLRLIYYSQIVNDFQKGDIAEGYSVSREKKESFPLTVTSAQKNPTAFYLCASSSTGAEEEQFFGPGTRLTVL.